These 29 T cell receptor beta chains originate from one sample sequenced in a study of shared clonotypes between healthy human individuals. The method was immunoSEQ multiplex PCR; TCRdb's version includes in-frame clones alone and lacks a portion of them. The sample carries over 1.4 million clones, approximately 97% recorded once. Sequencing was carried out using naive CD4+ T cells sorted from blood. The sample's subset: CD45RA+ positively selected. These receptors were collected from a man aged 25-40 years in good health.

The table lists this clone with a count of one. This rearrangement joins TRBV18 to TRBJ2-5; D call uncertain. Trimming stripped 3 bases from V and 4 bases from J, with 9 bases between. The germline V gene encodes CDR1 KGHSH and CDR2 LQKENI. The CDR3 has 13 residues. The DNA of the CDR3 is TGTGCCAGCTCACCGGACGTTGTAGAGACCCAGTACTTC. As protein: CASSPDVVETQYF. The variable domain in full, with the rest retrieved from reference TRBV18 and TRBJ2-5, is NAGVMQNPRHLVRRRGQEARLRCSPMKGHSHVYWYRQLPEEGLKFMVYLQKENIIDESGMPKERFSAEFPKEGPSILRIQQVVRGDSAAYFCASSPDVVETQYFGPGTRLLVL.

The V call is TRBV30, the J call TRBJ2-4; D possibly corresponds to TRBD1 (5 bases). Germline lookup yields CDR1 GTSNPN and CDR2 SVGIG (reference sequence). The CDR3 consists of 14 residues. V was trimmed by 8 bases and J by 1 base, leaving 15 bases between them. The CDR3 nucleotides are TGTGCCGGGGTAGTGCAGGGCGCCAAAAACATTCAGTACTTC. Its translation: CAGVVQGAKNIQYF. Using reference TRBV30 and TRBJ2-4 for the parts outside the CDR3, the full variable domain is SQTIHQWPATLVQPVGSPLSLECTVEGTSNPNLYWYRQAAGRGLQLLFYSVGIGQISSEVPQNLSASRPQDRQFILSSKKLLLSDSGFYLCAGVVQGAKNIQYFGAGTRLSVL.

CDR3 sequence (DNA): TGTGCCAGCTCAGTCTCGGGTAGGGAGACCCAGTACTTC. Encoded protein: CASSVSGRETQYF. This rearrangement joins TRBV18 to TRBJ2-5; no firm D call. Germline V gene lookup returns CDR1 KGHSH and CDR2 LQKENI. V was pared by 5 bases and J by 5 bases, with 12 bases between. The length of the CDR3 is 13 residues.

This chain links TRBV25-1 with TRBJ2-7; D is unclear. The germline V gene has CDR1 MGHDK and CDR2 SYGVNS. The CDR3 covers 17 residues. V was pared by 6 bases and J by 2 bases, with 23 bases between. The DNA of the CDR3 is TGTGCCAGCAGAAGTTGGTTTATTGGCGGAGAGACCTACGAGCAGTACTTC. It translates to CASRSWFIGGETYEQYF.

The chain carries TRBV28 and TRBJ2-7; either TRBD1 or TRBD2 may supply D (6 bases each). The V end was cut by 6 bases, the J end by 3 bases, with 15 bases between. CDR1 and CDR2 from the germline V gene are MDHEN and SYDVKM. This CDR3 has 14 amino acids. The CDR3 DNA follows: TGTGCCAGCAGAGCAGAAGGGGGGCTCTACGAGCAGTACTTC. Translating gives CASRAEGGLYEQYF. The full variable domain, in which reference TRBV28 and TRBJ2-7 provide the parts outside the CDR3, is DVKVTQSSRYLVKRTGEKVFLECVQDMDHENMFWYRQDPGLGLRLIYFSYDVKMKEKGDIPEGYSVSREKKERFSLILESASTNQTSMYLCASRAEGGLYEQYFGPGTRLTVT.

V gene TRBV6-5 combines with J gene TRBJ1-3; D is possibly TRBD1 (5 bases). Germline V lookup: CDR1 MNHEY, CDR2 SVGAGI. Trimming pared 6 bases from V and 0 bases from J, leaving 12 bases between. This CDR3 comprises 15 residues. The CDR3 sequence: CASRSTGNSGNTIYF. The CDR3 DNA reads TGTGCCAGCAGAAGTACAGGAAACTCTGGAAACACCATATATTTT.

This chain connects TRBV6-1 to TRBJ1-3, with 8 bases matching TRBD1. The length of the CDR3 is 15 residues. V dropped 11 bases and J dropped 0; count of bases not matched to a gene: 9. The germline gives CDR1 MNHNS, CDR2 SASEGT. For the CDR3, the DNA is TGTGCCTCCCGGGACAGGCCATACTCTGGAAACACCATATATTTT. Translating it yields CASRDRPYSGNTIYF.

This clone was counted once. The chain couples TRBV11-2 to TRBJ2-5, with 9 bases aligning to TRBD1. Germline CDR1 reads SGHAT; CDR2 reads FQNNGV. The CDR3 is 15 amino acids. The trim removed 1 base at V and 3 bases at J, leaving 3 bases unmatched. CDR3 sequence (DNA): TGTGCCAGCAGCTTAGGGGACAGGGCTAAAGAGACCCAGTACTTC. Translating gives CASSLGDRAKETQYF.

The chain employs TRBV5-1 and TRBJ1-1, with a weak D call TRBD1 (5 bases). Germline V lookup: CDR1 SGHRS, CDR2 YFSETQ. This CDR3 comprises 15 residues. V shed 5 bases and J shed 0 bases, with 14 bases lying between them. The CDR3 reads CASSLGVDMNTEAFF. The CDR3 DNA sequence: TGCGCCAGCAGTCTGGGCGTGGACATGAACACTGAAGCTTTCTTT.

In DNA form, the CDR3 reads TGTGCCAGTACCACGGACAGGCCAGATACGCAGTATTTT. It codes for CASTTDRPDTQYF. The chain couples TRBV19 to TRBJ2-3; the match to TRBD1 covers 7 bases. The CDR3 spans 13 residues. Looked up from germline, CDR1 is LNHDA and CDR2 is SQIVND (reference sequence). V was pared by 7 bases and J by 4 bases, with 5 bases of the junction left unmatched.

This chain's CDR3 is CASSMGQYYQPQHF. In DNA form, the CDR3 reads TGTGCCAGCAGCATGGGACAGTACTATCAGCCCCAGCATTTT. V gene TRBV5-5 combines with J gene TRBJ1-5, with TRBD1 matching over 7 bases. V dropped 4 bases and J dropped 5; count of bases not matched to a gene: 6. Germline-derived CDR1 and CDR2 are SGHKS and YYEKEE (reference sequence). There are 14 residues in the CDR3.

In its sample, this clone was seen once. The V and J genes are TRBV5-1 and TRBJ2-7; D is ambiguous. The V end lost 0 bases, the J end lost 6 bases, and 7 bases lay between the germline ends. The germline gives CDR1 SGHRS, CDR2 YFSETQ. The CDR3 is 12 residues long. CDR3 protein: CASSLEVGEQYF. CDR3 sequence (DNA): TGCGCCAGCAGCTTGGAGGTCGGCGAGCAGTACTTC.

This chain's CDR3 is CASSRNKREGTDTQYF. CDR3 in DNA: TGTGCCAGCAGCCGAAACAAGCGGGAGGGCACAGATACGCAGTATTTT. V usage is TRBV9 and J usage is TRBJ2-3, with TRBD2 matching 9 bases. The germline V gene has CDR1 SGDLS and CDR2 YYNGEE. The length of the CDR3 is 16 residues. V trimming: 4 bases; J trimming: 1 base; junction bases outside the gene matches: 7.

On this clone: The identical CDR3 is also encoded by other nucleotide sequences in the sample. V gene TRBV5-1 combines with J gene TRBJ2-7; 8 nucleotides match TRBD2. The germline gives CDR1 SGHRS, CDR2 YFSETQ. The CDR3 totals 14 residues. V lost 0 bases to trimming and J lost 3 bases; unmatched junction nucleotides: 2. The CDR3: CASSLGTSGYEQYF. In nucleotides, the CDR3 is TGCGCCAGCAGCTTGGGAACTAGCGGCTACGAGCAGTACTTC.

This chain links TRBV28 with TRBJ2-1; a weak D match, TRBD2 (6 bases). V lost 7 bases and J lost 7, with 17 bases in between. CDR3 length: 14 amino acids. Germline V lookup: CDR1 MDHEN, CDR2 SYDVKM. This CDR3 reads CASISSGAVNEQFF. CDR3 DNA: TGTGCCAGCATTAGTAGCGGAGCCGTGAATGAGCAGTTCTTC.

With respect to this clone: Other DNA sequences of this sample code for an identical CDR3. The chain combines TRBV9 with TRBJ2-6, with D perhaps TRBD1 (5 bases). The CDR3 runs 15 residues. V was shortened by 1 base and J by 0 bases, with 5 bases between the two germline ends. Germline CDR1 is SGDLS and CDR2 is YYNGEE. The CDR3 protein is CASSVRGSGANVLTF. The CDR3 region has the DNA TGTGCCAGCAGCGTAAGGGGCTCTGGGGCCAACGTCCTGACTTTC.

V usage is TRBV6-1 and J usage is TRBJ2-1; the D gene is possibly TRBD1 (5 bases). V was trimmed by 7 bases and J by 1 base, leaving 14 bases between them. Germline loops: CDR1 MNHNS, CDR2 SASEGT. CDR3 length equals 15 residues. CDR3 protein: CASKGTGTSYNEQFF. CDR3 sequence (DNA): TGTGCCAGCAAAGGTACAGGAACATCCTACAATGAGCAGTTCTTC.

The chain is built from TRBV5-1 and TRBJ2-3; 10 nucleotides agree with TRBD2. Per germline, CDR1 SGHRS and CDR2 YFSETQ. V lost 6 bases and J lost 2; bases outside the gene matches: 3. The CDR3 spans 14 residues. DNA for the CDR3: TGCGCCAGCATAGCGGGAGGAACCACAGATACGCAGTATTTT. Translated, it gives CASIAGGTTDTQYF.

The V gene is TRBV19, the J gene TRBJ2-2; D call uncertain. Trimming pared 7 bases from V and 2 bases from J, leaving 8 bases between. The CDR3 loop spans 13 amino acids. Germline CDR1 is LNHDA and CDR2 is SQIVND (reference sequence). CDR3 sequence (DNA): TGTGCCAGTAAGAGTCCTAACACCGGGGAGCTGTTTTTT. Translating gives CASKSPNTGELFF.

The rearrangement uses TRBV14 and TRBJ1-4, with 8 bases that match TRBD1. Germline lookup yields CDR1 SGHDN and CDR2 FVKESK. Trimming cost V 3 bases and J 2 bases; bases outside gene matches: 8. The CDR3 has 17 amino acids. CDR3 nucleotide sequence: TGTGCCAGCAGCCACTCACCGGGACAGGAGACTAATGAAAAACTGTTTTTT. It specifies CASSHSPGQETNEKLFF.

The V call is TRBV7-8, the J call TRBJ2-2; D not certain. The V gene's germline CDR1 is SGHVS and CDR2 FQNEAQ. V was trimmed by 4 bases and J by 5 bases, leaving 11 bases between them. The length of the CDR3 is 14 residues. CDR3 protein: CASSSHLGTGELFF. Here the CDR3 DNA reads TGTGCCAGCAGCTCCCACCTGGGGACCGGGGAGCTGTTTTTT.

This sequence joins TRBV5-1 and TRBJ1-1; D remains unclear. In germline, CDR1 is SGHRS, CDR2 YFSETQ. This CDR3 is 15 amino acids long. Trimming shortened V by 0 bases and J by 1 base, and 10 bases separated the two germline ends. CDR3 nucleotides: TGCGCCAGCAGCTTGGTACCCGTTGGGAACACTGAAGCTTTCTTT. Translated, it gives CASSLVPVGNTEAFF.

This chain joins TRBV7-2 and TRBJ1-4; tentative D call: TRBD1 (6 bases). The CDR3 extends over 17 amino acids. V lost 5 bases to trimming and J lost 2 bases, with 18 bases between them. Germline CDR1 and CDR2: SGHTA and FQGNSA. CDR3 sequence reads: CASSPRLGGLTNEKLFF. CDR3 nucleotides: TGTGCCAGCAGCCCCCGCCTCGGGGGGCTGACTAATGAAAAACTGTTTTTT.

V gene TRBV18 combines with J gene TRBJ1-2; D unresolved. The V and J ends lost 3 bases and 4 bases respectively, with 12 bases between them. This CDR3 spans 14 amino acids. Germline V lookup: CDR1 KGHSH, CDR2 LQKENI. The CDR3 loop reads CASSPVGEGYGYTF. CDR3 DNA sequence: TGTGCCAGCTCACCCGTCGGAGAGGGCTATGGCTACACCTTC.

With regard to this clone: One junction end does not reproduce the germline sequence, and a read error may be involved. V usage is TRBV28 and J usage is TRBJ2-1, with 8 bases fitting TRBD1. Looked up from germline, CDR1 is MDHEN and CDR2 is SYDVKM. CDR3 size: 15 residues. The CDR3 spells CASILQGEAYNEQFF. In DNA form, the CDR3 reads TGTGCCAGCATTTTACAGGGGGAGGCCTACAATGAGCAGTTCTTC. The full variable domain, with the rest looked up from reference TRBV28 and TRBJ2-1, is DVKVTQSSRYLVKRTGEKVFLECVQDMDHENMFWYRQDPGLGLRLIYFSYDVKMKEKGDIPEGYSVSREKKERFSLILESASTNQTSMYLCASILQGEAYNEQFFGPGTRLTVL.

The gene calls are TRBV16 and TRBJ2-1; possibly TRBD1 for D (5 bases). From germline, CDR1 is KGHSY and CDR2 FQNENV. V lost 4 bases and J lost 2, with 15 bases in between. The CDR3 runs 16 residues. CDR3 coding DNA: TGTGCCAGCAGCCCGCTCGTTGGACAAACCTACAATGAGCAGTTCTTC. Translation gives CASSPLVGQTYNEQFF.

V usage is TRBV5-1 and J usage is TRBJ2-1; 8 bases align to TRBD2. The CDR3 sequence is 14 residues long. With 3 bases clipped from V and 6 bases from J, the junction kept 5 bases outside the gene matches. Germline-derived CDR1 and CDR2 are SGHRS and YFSETQ. CDR3 loop: CASSSTSGRNEQFF. CDR3 DNA: TGCGCCAGCAGCTCTACTAGCGGTCGCAATGAGCAGTTCTTC.

The CDR3 nucleotides are TGTGCCATCAGTGAGTCGAAGGGACGGGGCTCTGGAAACACCATATATTTT. Translating gives CAISESKGRGSGNTIYF. The chain joins TRBV10-3 to TRBJ1-3; tentative D call: TRBD1 (5 bases). Germline CDR1 reads ENHRY; CDR2 reads SYGVKD. Trimming stripped 0 bases from V and 0 bases from J, with 12 bases between. This CDR3 comprises 17 residues.

This sequence joins TRBV6-5 and TRBJ2-7; 8 positions agree with TRBD2. The V and J ends lost 6 bases and 4 bases, in that order; junction bases with no gene match: 8. CDR3 length: 14 amino acids. Looked up from germline, CDR1 is MNHEY and CDR2 is SVGAGI. In DNA form, the CDR3 reads TGTGCCAGCAGGGGTACACGGGAGGGTTACGAGCAGTACTTC. Encoded protein: CASRGTREGYEQYF.